The source of this TCR beta chain is a study of spatial heterogeneity in lung cancer. Looking at the study overall: The donors were approximately 70 patients with non-small cell lung cancer that was early-stage and untreated. Across the raw uncorrected reads, a unique TCR and UMI combination was observed, on average, more than ten times.

Stated time point: blood at routine non-recurrence follow-up after resection. Whole RNA was taken from tumor, nontumor lung or frozen PBMC; it was then sequenced unsorted. This clonotype was found many times. The CDR3 runs 14 residues. The V and J ends lost 4 bases and 5 bases, in that order; junction bases with no gene match: 6. CDR1 is MDHEN, CDR2 SYDVKM, per germline. TCRdb processed the 5' RACE reads anew with MiXCR; each CDR3 protein has one entry. The table includes 25,000 to 35,000 distinct CDR3 sequences, approximately 5.9% detected once. The material sequenced was PBMCs, taken at follow-up. The J gene is TRBJ2-5, the V gene TRBV28; 8 bases map to TRBD2. The clonotype comes from a female donor with early-stage non-small cell lung cancer. CDR3 sequence (DNA): TGTGCCAGCAGTTCGGGAGGGTTAAGCGAGACCCAGTACTTC. Protein: CASSSGGLSETQYF.